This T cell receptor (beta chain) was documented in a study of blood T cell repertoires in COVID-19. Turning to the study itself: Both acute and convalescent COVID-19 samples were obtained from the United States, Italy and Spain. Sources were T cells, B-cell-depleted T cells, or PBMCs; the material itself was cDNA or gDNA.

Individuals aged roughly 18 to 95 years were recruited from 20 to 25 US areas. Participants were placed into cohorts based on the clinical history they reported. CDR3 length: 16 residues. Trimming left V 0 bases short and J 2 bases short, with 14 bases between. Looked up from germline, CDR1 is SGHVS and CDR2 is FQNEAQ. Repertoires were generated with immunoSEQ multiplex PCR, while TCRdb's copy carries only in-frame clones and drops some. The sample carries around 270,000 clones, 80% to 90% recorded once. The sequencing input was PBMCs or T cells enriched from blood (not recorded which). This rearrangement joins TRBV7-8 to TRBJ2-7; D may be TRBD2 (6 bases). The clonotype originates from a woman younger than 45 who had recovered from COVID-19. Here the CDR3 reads CASSLATQGGPYEQYF. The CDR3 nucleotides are TGTGCCAGCAGCTTAGCGACCCAGGGAGGCCCCTACGAGCAGTACTTC.